The source of this TCR beta chain is a study of cytomegalovirus exposure and HLA in healthy donors. Vbeta (60) and Jbeta (13) primers were used in the PCR. Some clones are missing from TCRdb's copy, which holds only in-frame ones; the method was immunoSEQ multiplex PCR. The sample has 130,000 to 150,000 clones, around 80% seen once. The junction had 7 bases not matched to a gene; V was cut back by 6 bases and J by 4 bases. The CDR3 runs to 14 residues. CDR1 is MNHEY, CDR2 SMNVEV, per germline (reference sequence). J is TRBJ1-2 and V is TRBV27, with 8 bases aligning to TRBD1. The receptor was derived from a female donor in good health and CMV-seronegative. Sequencing was carried out using PBMCs. CDR3 DNA: TGTGCCAGCAGAGGGACAGGACCCCTCTATGGCTACACCTTC. Protein sequence: CASRGTGPLYGYTF.